This T cell receptor (beta chain) was found in a study of T-cell reconstitution after alpha-beta-depleted transplantation in children. Germline CDR1 SGHTA, CDR2 FQGNSA. The CDR3 has 16 amino acids. Trimming pared 6 bases from V and 3 bases from J, leaving 15 bases between. Unique molecular identifiers were incorporated when the TCRbeta library was constructed. TCRdb itself ran the PCR reads through MiXCR, one entry per CDR3 protein. The data hold about 200,000 distinct CDR3 sequences, with approximately 7% observed a single time. Study observations and caveats: It was newly produced T cells that mostly accounted for T-cell counts and diversity one year after transplant. Reportedly, roughly two months post-transplant, alpha-beta T cells arose from several hundred expanded graft clones. Where some patients showed high TCRbeta diversity at day 60, it came from recipient T cells and thymic progenitors that had survived.

This clonotype was recorded a few times. What it binds is unknown. The rearrangement joins TRBV7-2 to TRBJ2-6; a weak D match, TRBD2 (5 bases). The source material was PBMCs, sampled before TCRalphabeta/CD19-depleted stem cell transplant. The TCR originated in a boy younger than 10 with acute lymphoblastic leukemia, due to receive a stem cell transplant. The CDR3 is CASRRARGVGANVLTF. In DNA form, the CDR3 reads TGTGCCAGCAGACGTGCCCGGGGAGTTGGGGCCAACGTCCTGACTTTC.